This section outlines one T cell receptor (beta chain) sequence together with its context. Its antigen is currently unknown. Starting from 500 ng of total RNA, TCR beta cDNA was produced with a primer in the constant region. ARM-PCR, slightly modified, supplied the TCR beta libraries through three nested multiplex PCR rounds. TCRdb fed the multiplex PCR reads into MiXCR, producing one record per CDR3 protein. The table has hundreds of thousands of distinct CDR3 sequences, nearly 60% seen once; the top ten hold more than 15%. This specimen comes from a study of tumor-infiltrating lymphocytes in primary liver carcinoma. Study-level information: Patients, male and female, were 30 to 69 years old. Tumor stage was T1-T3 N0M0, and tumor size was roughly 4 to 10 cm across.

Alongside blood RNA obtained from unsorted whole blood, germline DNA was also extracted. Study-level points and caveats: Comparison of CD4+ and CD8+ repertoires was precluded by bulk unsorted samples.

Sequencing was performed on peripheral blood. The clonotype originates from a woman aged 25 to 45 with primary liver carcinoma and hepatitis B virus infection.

The CDR3 DNA is TGTGCCAGCAGTCCCCGACAGGGGGCCAGCCAGTCCAAACTGTTTTTT. Protein product: CASSPRQGASQSKLFF. J is TRBJ1-4 and V is TRBV12-3 or TRBV12-4; 10 bases agree with TRBD1. The junction had 14 bases not matched to a gene; V was cut back by 5 bases and J by 11 bases. This CDR3 comprises 16 residues.